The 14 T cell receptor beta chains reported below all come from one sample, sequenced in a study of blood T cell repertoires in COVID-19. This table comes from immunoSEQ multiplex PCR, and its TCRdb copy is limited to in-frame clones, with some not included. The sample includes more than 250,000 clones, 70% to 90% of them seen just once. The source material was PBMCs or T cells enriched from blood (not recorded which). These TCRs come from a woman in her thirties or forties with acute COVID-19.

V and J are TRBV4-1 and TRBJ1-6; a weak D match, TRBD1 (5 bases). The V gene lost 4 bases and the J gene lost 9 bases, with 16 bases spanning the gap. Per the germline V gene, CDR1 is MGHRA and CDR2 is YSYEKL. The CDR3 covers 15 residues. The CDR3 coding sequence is TGCGCCAGCAGCCGCGAAGAGAAGGGACTTTCACCCCTCCACTTT. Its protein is CASSREEKGLSPLHF.

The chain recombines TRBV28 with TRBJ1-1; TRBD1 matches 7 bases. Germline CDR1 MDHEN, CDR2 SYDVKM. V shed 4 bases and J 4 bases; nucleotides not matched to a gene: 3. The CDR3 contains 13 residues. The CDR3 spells CASSSTGATEAFF. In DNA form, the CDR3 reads TGTGCCAGCAGTTCCACAGGGGCCACTGAAGCTTTCTTT.

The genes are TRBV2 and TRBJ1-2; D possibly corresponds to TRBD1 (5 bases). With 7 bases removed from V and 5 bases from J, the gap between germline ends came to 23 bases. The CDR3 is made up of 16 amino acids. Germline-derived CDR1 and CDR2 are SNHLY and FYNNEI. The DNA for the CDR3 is TGTGCCAGCACCAGGGCCCTACAGTTTAAGGAGTATGGCTACACCTTC. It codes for CASTRALQFKEYGYTF.

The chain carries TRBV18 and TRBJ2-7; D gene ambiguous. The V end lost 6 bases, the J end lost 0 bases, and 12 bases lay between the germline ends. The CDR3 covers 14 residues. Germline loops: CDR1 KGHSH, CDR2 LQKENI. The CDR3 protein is CASSTSHSSYEQYV. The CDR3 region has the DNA TGTGCCAGCTCCACCTCTCATAGCTCCTACGAGCAGTACGTC.

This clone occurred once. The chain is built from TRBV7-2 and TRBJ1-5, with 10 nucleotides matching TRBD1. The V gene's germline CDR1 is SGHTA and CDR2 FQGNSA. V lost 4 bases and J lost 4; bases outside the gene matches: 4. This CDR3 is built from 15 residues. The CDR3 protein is CASSWTGGHNQPQHF. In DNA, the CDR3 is TGTGCCAGCAGCTGGACAGGGGGACATAATCAGCCCCAGCATTTT.

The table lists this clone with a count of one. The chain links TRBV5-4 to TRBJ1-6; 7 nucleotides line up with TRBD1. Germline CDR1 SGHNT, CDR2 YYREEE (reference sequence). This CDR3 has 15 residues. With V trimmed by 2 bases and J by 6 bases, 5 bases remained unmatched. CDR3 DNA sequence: TGTGCCAGCAGCTTAGGCGGGACAGCTAATTCACCCCTCCACTTT. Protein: CASSLGGTANSPLHF.

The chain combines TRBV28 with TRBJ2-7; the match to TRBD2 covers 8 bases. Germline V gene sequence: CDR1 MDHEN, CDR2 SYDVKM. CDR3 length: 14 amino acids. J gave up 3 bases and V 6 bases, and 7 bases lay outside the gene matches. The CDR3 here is CASRPFREGYEQYF. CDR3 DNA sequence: TGTGCCAGCAGACCTTTCCGGGAGGGCTACGAGCAGTACTTC.

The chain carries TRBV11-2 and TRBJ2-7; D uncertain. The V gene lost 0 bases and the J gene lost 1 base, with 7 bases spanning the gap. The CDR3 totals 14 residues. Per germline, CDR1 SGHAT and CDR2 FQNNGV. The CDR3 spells CASSLDPRSYEQYF. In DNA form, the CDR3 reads TGTGCCAGCAGCTTAGATCCCAGATCCTACGAGCAGTACTTC.

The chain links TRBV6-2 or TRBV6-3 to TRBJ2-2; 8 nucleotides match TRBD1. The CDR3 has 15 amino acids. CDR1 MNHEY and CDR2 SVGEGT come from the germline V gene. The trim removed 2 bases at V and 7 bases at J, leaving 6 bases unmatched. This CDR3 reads CASSYAQGAGGELFF. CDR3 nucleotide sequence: TGTGCCAGCAGTTACGCTCAGGGGGCTGGCGGGGAGCTGTTTTTT.

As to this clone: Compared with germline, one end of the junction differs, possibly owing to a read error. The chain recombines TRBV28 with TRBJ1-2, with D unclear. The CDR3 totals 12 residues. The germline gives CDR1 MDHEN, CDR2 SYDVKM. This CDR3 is CAGRRAREGYTF. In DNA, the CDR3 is TGTGCCGGCAGAAGAGCGAGGGAGGGCTACACCTTC.

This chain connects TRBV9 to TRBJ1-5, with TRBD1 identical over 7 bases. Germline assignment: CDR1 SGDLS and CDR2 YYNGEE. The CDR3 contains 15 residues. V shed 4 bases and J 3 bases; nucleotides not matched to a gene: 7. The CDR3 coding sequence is TGTGCCAGCAGCTCCGGGGGACAGCACAATCAGCCCCAGCATTTT. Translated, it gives CASSSGGQHNQPQHF.

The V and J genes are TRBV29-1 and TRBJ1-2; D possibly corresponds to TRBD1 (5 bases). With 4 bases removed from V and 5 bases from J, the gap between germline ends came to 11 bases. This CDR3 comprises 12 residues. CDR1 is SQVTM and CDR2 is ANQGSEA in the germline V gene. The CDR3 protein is CSVAIGEYGYTF. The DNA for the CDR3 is TGCAGCGTTGCGATAGGGGAATATGGCTACACCTTC.

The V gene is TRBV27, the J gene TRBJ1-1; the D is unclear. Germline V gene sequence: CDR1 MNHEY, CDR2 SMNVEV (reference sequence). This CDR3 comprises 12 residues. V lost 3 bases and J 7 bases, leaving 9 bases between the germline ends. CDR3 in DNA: TGTGCCAGCAGTTTCAGATATGGTGAAGCTTTCTTT. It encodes CASSFRYGEAFF.

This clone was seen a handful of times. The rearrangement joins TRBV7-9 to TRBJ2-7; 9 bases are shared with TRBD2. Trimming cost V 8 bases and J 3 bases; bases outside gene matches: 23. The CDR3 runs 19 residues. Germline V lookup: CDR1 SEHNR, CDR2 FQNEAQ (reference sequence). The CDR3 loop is CASLPWRGQGGRGFYEQYF. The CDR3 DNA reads TGTGCCAGCCTGCCTTGGAGGGGGCAAGGCGGGAGGGGTTTCTACGAGCAGTACTTC.